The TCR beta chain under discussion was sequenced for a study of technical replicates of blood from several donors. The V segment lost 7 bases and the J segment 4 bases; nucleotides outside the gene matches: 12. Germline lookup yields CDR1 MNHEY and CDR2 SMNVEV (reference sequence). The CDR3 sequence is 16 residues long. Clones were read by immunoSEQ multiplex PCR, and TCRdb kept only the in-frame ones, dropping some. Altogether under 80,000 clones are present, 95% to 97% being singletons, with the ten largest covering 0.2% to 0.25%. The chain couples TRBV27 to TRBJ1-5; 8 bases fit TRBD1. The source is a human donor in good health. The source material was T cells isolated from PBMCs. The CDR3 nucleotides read TGTGCCAGCATGGGGGTAGCAGGGGGCTTGAATCAGCCCCAGCATTTT. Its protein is CASMGVAGGLNQPQHF.